The 15 T cell receptor beta chains below come from one sample, sequenced in a study of CD8+CD57+ T cells in acquired aplastic anemia. Patients who underwent sequencing had shown CD8+CD57+ cell expansion by flow cytometry. Profiles of TCR beta VDJ and CDR3 were generated from a genomic DNA template. TCRdb ran MiXCR on the reads and lists one entry per CDR3 protein. The sample comprises about 120,000 distinct CDR3 sequences, 30% to 45% of which are singletons, and about 2.4% rests with the top ten. Material for sequencing was sorted CD4+, CD8+, or CD8+CD57+ T cells (not recorded which) from PBMCs. The receptors originated from a human donor with aplastic anemia.

This sequence joins TRBV5-1 and TRBJ2-5; D uncertain. V lost 4 bases and J 3 bases, leaving 10 bases between the germline ends. The CDR3 contains 13 residues. The V gene's germline CDR1 is SGHRS and CDR2 YFSETQ. The CDR3 bases are TGCGCCAGCAGCCCTGGGCCCGAAGAGACCCAGTACTTC. Translating gives CASSPGPEETQYF.

The sample holds many counts of this clonotype. V and J are TRBV13 and TRBJ2-3; D is unclear. V lost 6 bases, J lost 4 bases, and 5 bases lay in between. Germline V CDR1 and CDR2: PRHDT, FYEKMQ (reference sequence). The CDR3 runs 11 residues. This chain's CDR3 is CASRVADTQYF. Here the CDR3 DNA reads TGTGCCAGCAGGGTGGCAGATACGCAGTATTTT.

This clonotype was counted at least ten times. V and J are TRBV7-2 and TRBJ2-3, with 9 bases identical to TRBD2. Germline assignment: CDR1 SGHTA and CDR2 FQGNSA. The CDR3 totals 15 residues. J gave up 1 base and V 6 bases, and 5 bases lay outside the gene matches. The CDR3 DNA reads as TGTGCCAGCAGTTTTAGCGGGGGAGGCACAGATACGCAGTATTTT. Translation gives CASSFSGGGTDTQYF.

The rearrangement uses TRBV29-1 and TRBJ2-3; tentatively, D is TRBD2 (5 bases). The ends were cut back, 0 bases at V and 6 bases at J, with 10 bases in the middle. CDR1 is SQVTM and CDR2 is ANQGSEA in the germline V gene. The CDR3 has 13 amino acids. The CDR3 region has the DNA TGCAGCGTTGAAGAGAGGGTTGCTGATACGCAGTATTTT. This codes for CSVEERVADTQYF.

The chain carries TRBV7-2 and TRBJ1-4; D possibly corresponds to TRBD1 (6 bases). Trimming shortened V by 7 bases and J by 2 bases, and 11 bases separated the two germline ends. This CDR3 is 14 amino acids long. Germline V gives CDR1 SGHTA, CDR2 FQGNSA. CDR3 loop: CASTQGYTNEKLFF. The DNA of the CDR3 is TGTGCCAGCACACAGGGTTACACTAATGAAAAACTGTTTTTT.

Note on this clonotype: An end of the junction differs from the germline gene, which may be a read error. This chain joins TRBV19 and TRBJ1-1; 7 bases agree with TRBD1. Germline CDR1 LNHDA, CDR2 SQIVND (reference sequence). This CDR3 contains 16 residues. DNA of the CDR3: TGTGCCAGCAGTTTCCCCGACAGGGTGGTGAACACTGAAGTTTTCTTT. Its protein is CASSFPDRVVNTEVFF.

This clonotype has more than one count but fewer than ten. This chain uses TRBV7-9 with TRBJ1-6; D call uncertain. There are 10 residues in the CDR3. Germline values: CDR1 SEHNR, CDR2 FQNEAQ (reference sequence). The V end was cut by 4 bases, the J end by 10 bases, with 2 bases between. The CDR3 bases are TGTGCCAGCAGCTCGTCACCCCTCCACTTT. This sequence encodes CASSSSPLHF.

V and J are TRBV25-1 and TRBJ2-2; D possibly matches TRBD1 or TRBD2 (6 bases each). The CDR3 consists of 16 residues. V lost 6 bases and J 7 bases, leaving 21 bases between the germline ends. CDR1 MGHDK and CDR2 SYGVNS come from the germline V gene. CDR3 DNA sequence: TGTGCCAGCAGGGACGGCGGTTCGGGGGACATCGGGGAGCTGTTTTTT. Amino acid sequence: CASRDGGSGDIGELFF.

This clonotype was seen many times. V is TRBV12-3 or TRBV12-4 and J is TRBJ2-3; no firm D call. Between the trimmed V and J ends, which lost 5 bases and 3 bases, there was a span of 6 bases. This CDR3 comprises 12 residues. CDR3 loop: CASSLHTDTQYF. The CDR3 bases are TGTGCCAGCAGTCTTCATACAGATACGCAGTATTTT.

The CDR3 nucleotides read TGCGCCAGCAGCTCGCAGGGACTAAGAACTGAAGCTTTCTTT. It is translated as CASSSQGLRTEAFF. The chain has TRBV5-1 and TRBJ1-1; D might be TRBD1 (5 bases). V shed 3 bases and J shed 5 bases, with 14 bases lying between them. In germline, CDR1 is SGHRS, CDR2 YFSETQ. The CDR3 has 14 amino acids.

The V gene is TRBV6-1, the J gene TRBJ2-1; D is possibly TRBD2 (6 bases). V shed 5 bases and J shed 3 bases, with 17 bases lying between them. The CDR3 spans 16 residues. From germline, CDR1 is MNHNS and CDR2 SASEGT. The CDR3 DNA reads TGTGCCAGCAGTATACACGGTGGGACTGGCTACAATGAGCAGTTCTTC. Protein product: CASSIHGGTGYNEQFF.

This clonotype was seen many times. The rearrangement joins TRBV20-1 to TRBJ1-2; D call uncertain. V was pared by 6 bases and J by 8 bases, with 16 bases between. Germline lookup yields CDR1 DFQATT and CDR2 SNEGSKA (reference sequence). This CDR3 spans 12 amino acids. The CDR3 loop is CSAPRGSYGYTF. In DNA, the CDR3 is TGCAGTGCGCCCCGGGGAAGCTACGGCTACACCTTC.

This clonotype rates as medium-sized. The V call is TRBV2, the J call TRBJ1-2; perhaps TRBD1 as D (6 bases). This CDR3 contains 11 residues. The germline V gene has CDR1 SNHLY and CDR2 FYNNEI. The CDR3 is CAAGGASGYTF. The CDR3 nucleotides read TGTGCGGCGGGGGGGGCGAGTGGCTACACCTTC.

This clonotype was recorded at least ten times. This sequence joins TRBV7-9 and TRBJ2-5; TRBD1 matches 7 bases. V gave up 5 bases and J gave up 2 bases; unmatched junction bases: 8. CDR1 is SEHNR, CDR2 FQNEAQ, per germline (reference sequence). The CDR3 has 15 residues. CDR3 in DNA: TGTGCCAGCAGCAAGGGGACAGCCGATCAAGAGACCCAGTACTTC. Translation: CASSKGTADQETQYF. Filled out from reference TRBV7-9 and TRBJ2-5, the complete variable domain reads DTGVSQNPRHKITKRGQNVTFRCDPISEHNRLYWYRQTLGQGPEFLTYFQNEAQLEKSRLLSDRFSAERPKGSFSTLEIQRTEQGDSAMYLCASSKGTADQETQYFGPGTRLLVL.

This chain joins TRBV7-9 and TRBJ2-7, with D tentatively TRBD1 (6 bases). V gave up 10 bases and J gave up 3 bases, with 13 bases separating them. This CDR3 comprises 12 residues. Germline loops: CDR1 SEHNR, CDR2 FQNEAQ (reference sequence). CDR3 sequence reads: CATDWDIYEQYF. In DNA, the CDR3 is TGTGCCACCGACTGGGACATCTACGAGCAGTACTTC.